The present entry profiles one T cell receptor beta chain with its context. The target antigen is unknown. All donors were healthy HIV-negative adults lacking recent acute infections or vaccinations. Roughly 200 ng DNA, about 30,000 T cell genomes, went into each sorted-subset replicate PCR. Sequenced by immunoSEQ multiplex PCR; TCRdb stores in-frame clones only, minus some. Seen here are about 2.4 million clones, 93% observed once, and the top ten hold 0.36%. These data come from a study of shared clonotypes between healthy human individuals. Overall study: Used for every donor were three CD4 naive, three CD4 memory, two CD8 naive and one CD8 memory plate. Broader study findings: Rarefaction showed sorted-subset sequencing was incomplete despite large depth.

With V trimmed by 1 base and J by 2 bases, 13 bases remained unmatched. The CDR3 contains 19 residues. Germline CDR1 MNHNS, CDR2 SASEGT. The TCR sequence derives from a man aged 18 to 30 in good health. Some clones in this sample may be carry-over from other donors' samples. Sequenced sample: naive CD4+ T cells from PBMCs. As to subset: CD45RA+ positively selected. The rearrangement joins TRBV6-1 to TRBJ2-5; 10 nucleotides match TRBD2. The CDR3 nucleotides read TGTGCCAGCAGTGAAGAGAGTAGCGGGAGGATCACCATTCAAGAGACCCAGTACTTC. Translated, it gives CASSEESSGRITIQETQYF.